A single sample gave rise to the 30 T cell receptor beta chains below, sequenced in a study of T cell responses to AZD1222 COVID-19 vaccine. The assay was immunoSEQ multiplex PCR, and TCRdb's table has in-frame clones only and misses some. Among approximately 170,000 clones, roughly 88% were seen once, and the ten largest hold 11%. The material was peripheral blood, obtained 28 days after the second AZD1222 dose. The receptors come from an adult who received the AZD1222 COVID-19 vaccine.

This clone was seen a single time. Other DNA sequences in the same sample also yield this CDR3. V usage is TRBV20-1 and J usage is TRBJ1-1; D ambiguous. CDR3 length: 11 amino acids. Per the germline V gene, CDR1 is DFQATT and CDR2 is SNEGSKA (reference sequence). The V end was cut by 4 bases, the J end by 2 bases, with 5 bases between. Written as DNA, the CDR3 is TGCAGTGCTAAGGGTAACACTGAAGCTTTCTTT. It translates to CSAKGNTEAFF.

The genes are TRBV2 and TRBJ1-5, with D perhaps TRBD1 (5 bases). The CDR3 is made up of 14 amino acids. The V end was cut by 4 bases, the J end by 7 bases, with 14 bases between. Germline CDR1 SNHLY, CDR2 FYNNEI. The CDR3 DNA is TGTGCCAGCAGTGGGAGGAGGGGTACCCAGCCCCAGCATTTT. It yields the protein CASSGRRGTQPQHF.

The rearrangement joins TRBV2 to TRBJ1-6; possible D gene TRBD1, 5 bases. Trimming cost V 1 base and J 11 bases, with 9 bases left between them. This CDR3 has 13 amino acids. From germline, CDR1 is SNHLY and CDR2 FYNNEI. The CDR3 sequence: CASSEGLGAPLHF. The DNA of the CDR3 is TGTGCCAGCAGTGAAGGGCTAGGGGCACCCCTCCACTTT.

The chain has TRBV19 and TRBJ1-6; TRBD1 is a possible D gene (6 bases). The CDR3 covers 16 residues. V was shortened by 5 bases and J by 11 bases, with 22 bases between the two germline ends. From germline, CDR1 is LNHDA and CDR2 SQIVND (reference sequence). The CDR3 here is CASSPRAKPQGTPLHF. The CDR3, as DNA: TGTGCCAGTAGTCCCCGAGCCAAGCCACAGGGCACACCCCTCCACTTT.

The chain has TRBV5-8 and TRBJ1-1, with a weak D call TRBD1 (5 bases). CDR1 is SGHTS, CDR2 YDEGEE, per germline. V shed 4 bases and J shed 9 bases, with 16 bases lying between them. This CDR3 contains 13 residues. DNA for the CDR3: TGTGCCAGCAGCCCGGGGGAACTGACTAAAGCTTTCTTT. Protein: CASSPGELTKAFF.

This chain connects TRBV27 to TRBJ1-6; D is unclear. Trimming cost V 10 bases and J 8 bases, with 18 bases left between them. The CDR3 consists of 14 residues. Germline CDR1 reads MNHEY; CDR2 reads SMNVEV (reference sequence). DNA of the CDR3: TGTGCCAACTCCTATGCGGGCAAGGATTCACCCCTCCACTTT. Its translation is CANSYAGKDSPLHF.

The rearrangement joins TRBV16 to TRBJ1-1, with 7 bases lining up with TRBD1. V was clipped by 4 bases and J by 4 bases; unmatched bases: 6. Germline lookup yields CDR1 KGHSY and CDR2 FQNENV. The CDR3 sequence is 14 residues long. Here the CDR3 reads CASSLMRDSTEAFF. CDR3 nucleotide sequence: TGTGCCAGCAGCCTTATGAGGGACAGCACTGAAGCTTTCTTT.

The chain uses TRBV30 and TRBJ2-1; D remains unclear. V lost 2 bases, J lost 13 bases, and 12 bases lay in between. CDR1 is GTSNPN and CDR2 is SVGIG in the germline V gene (reference sequence). The CDR3 has 11 amino acids. This chain's CDR3 is CAWSTTDIQFF. Here the CDR3 DNA reads TGTGCCTGGAGTACAACAGACATACAGTTCTTC. Full variable domain (remainder filled in from reference TRBV30 and TRBJ2-1): SQTIHQWPATLVQPVGSPLSLECTVEGTSNPNLYWYRQAAGRGLQLLFYSVGIGQISSEVPQNLSASRPQDRQFILSSKKLLLSDSGFYLCAWSTTDIQFFGPGTRLTVL.

The chain's CDR3 is CARGGGGQGTDTQYF. CDR3 coding DNA: TGTGCCCGCGGGGGCGGGGGACAGGGGACAGATACGCAGTATTTT. The gene calls are TRBV9 and TRBJ2-3, with 10 bases that match TRBD1. The length of the CDR3 is 15 residues. The J segment lost 3 bases and the V segment lost 10 bases, leaving 11 bases of the junction unmatched. The germline V gene has CDR1 SGDLS and CDR2 YYNGEE.

J is TRBJ2-5 and V is TRBV19; D perhaps matches TRBD2 (6 bases). CDR1 and CDR2 from the germline V gene are LNHDA and SQIVND (reference sequence). The CDR3 covers 14 residues. The germline V and J ends were trimmed by 2 bases and 5 bases, with 12 bases remaining between them. CDR3 nucleotides: TGTGCCAGTAGTATAACCGCGGGAAGGGAGACCCAGTACTTC. Encoded protein: CASSITAGRETQYF.

This clone was observed a few times. V is TRBV4-3 and J is TRBJ2-3, with unresolved D. This CDR3 is 14 amino acids long. V was pared by 0 bases and J by 11 bases, with 15 bases between. CDR1 is LGHNA and CDR2 is YSLEER in the germline V gene. CDR3 region: CASSQESAALQQYF. The CDR3 DNA follows: TGCGCCAGCAGCCAAGAGTCTGCGGCGCTACAGCAGTATTTT.

This chain connects TRBV3-1 (or the pseudogene TRBV3-2) to TRBJ1-2, with TRBD1 matching over 7 bases. Germline V lookup: CDR1 LGHDT, CDR2 YNNKEL (reference sequence). The CDR3 has 15 amino acids. V lost 4 bases to trimming and J lost 5 bases; unmatched junction nucleotides: 10. In DNA form, the CDR3 reads TGTGCCAGCAGCCCGGAGTCACAGGGGAATTATGGCTACACCTTC. Translated: CASSPESQGNYGYTF.

The chain has TRBV5-4 and TRBJ2-5; maybe TRBD2 (6 bases). The CDR3 covers 12 residues. Germline V gene lookup returns CDR1 SGHNT and CDR2 YYREEE (reference sequence). Trimming took off 2 bases at V and 4 bases at J, with 6 bases between the two ends. CDR3 DNA: TGTGCCAGCAGCTTCGGGGGAGAGACCCAGTACTTC. Encoded protein: CASSFGGETQYF.

The chain is built from TRBV7-2 and TRBJ1-6; 7 bases align to TRBD1. J was trimmed by 5 bases and V by 7 bases; bases with no gene match: 11. Germline CDR1 and CDR2: SGHTA and FQGNSA. The CDR3 is 16 residues long. CDR3 nucleotides: TGTGCCAGCACTATACGACAGGGCAGGGATAATTCACCCCTCCACTTT. As protein: CASTIRQGRDNSPLHF.

The chain links TRBV11-2 to TRBJ2-5; D possibly uses TRBD1 or TRBD2 (6 bases each). Germline CDR1 is SGHAT and CDR2 is FQNNGV. This CDR3 comprises 15 residues. V dropped 8 bases and J dropped 1 base, with 17 bases sitting between them. CDR3 loop: CASVRGGRAQETQYF. CDR3 DNA sequence: TGTGCCAGCGTAAGAGGGGGGCGGGCCCAAGAGACCCAGTACTTC.

V is TRBV25-1 and J is TRBJ2-5; 15 bases align to TRBD2. Germline values: CDR1 MGHDK, CDR2 SYGVNS. V shed 4 bases, J shed 3 bases, and the junction held 9 bases outside the gene matches. The CDR3 is made up of 18 amino acids. The CDR3 DNA is TGTGCCAGCAGTGGCGGACTAGCGGGGGGGCAGTATAAAGAGACCCAGTACTTC. Protein sequence: CASSGGLAGGQYKETQYF.

The chain employs TRBV5-1 and TRBJ1-3; 7 bases are shared with TRBD1. The CDR3 length is 13 residues. V was pared by 4 bases and J by 4 bases, with 2 bases of the junction left unmatched. The germline CDR1 and CDR2 sequences are SGHRS and YFSETQ. This CDR3 is CASSRGQGNTIYF. The CDR3 coding sequence is TGCGCCAGCAGCAGGGGACAGGGAAACACCATATATTTT.

The gene calls are TRBV14 and TRBJ2-7, with D uncertain. Trimming pared 4 bases from V and 3 bases from J, leaving 4 bases between. Germline V lookup: CDR1 SGHDN, CDR2 FVKESK. The CDR3 runs 11 residues. The CDR3 spells CASSLGYEQYF. The CDR3 coding sequence is TGTGCCAGCAGCCTTGGCTACGAGCAGTACTTC.

J is TRBJ2-3 and V is TRBV5-1; 10 nucleotides line up with TRBD2. The CDR3 spans 16 residues. Germline assignment: CDR1 SGHRS and CDR2 YFSETQ. J gave up 1 base and V 2 bases, and 4 bases lay outside the gene matches. The CDR3 DNA follows: TGCGCCAGCAGCTTAGCGGGGGGGCAGGGCACAGATACGCAGTATTTT. It translates to CASSLAGGQGTDTQYF. The complete variable domain, with remaining parts taken from reference TRBV5-1 and TRBJ2-3, reads KAGVTQTPRYLIKTRGQQVTLSCSPISGHRSVSWYQQTPGQGLQFLFEYFSETQRNKGNFPGRFSGRQFSNSRSEMNVSTLELGDSALYLCASSLAGGQGTDTQYFGPGTRLTVL.

The genes are TRBV5-1 and TRBJ2-7; 7 nucleotides agree with TRBD2. V lost 0 bases and J lost 2; bases outside the gene matches: 5. Germline CDR1 SGHRS, CDR2 YFSETQ. The CDR3 is 15 residues long. In nucleotides, the CDR3 is TGCGCCAGCAGCTTGGGCGGGGGTGATACCTACGAGCAGTACTTC. Translated, it gives CASSLGGGDTYEQYF.

The chain is built from TRBV6-6 and TRBJ1-6; TRBD1 matches at 9 bases. V lost 7 bases, J lost 10 bases, and 8 bases stayed unmatched. Germline V gene lookup returns CDR1 MNHNY and CDR2 SVGAGI (reference sequence). The CDR3 is made up of 14 amino acids. The CDR3 region is CASNPGTGNSPLHF. In DNA, the CDR3 is TGTGCCAGCAACCCCGGGACAGGGAACTCACCCCTCCACTTT.

V usage is TRBV11-2 and J usage is TRBJ1-1, with D possibly TRBD1 on 5 matching bases. The CDR3 loop spans 15 amino acids. CDR1 SGHAT and CDR2 FQNNGV come from the germline V gene. Trimming took off 3 bases at V and 1 base at J, with 12 bases between the two ends. CDR3 in DNA: TGTGCCAGCAGCTTTGGGGGTGAGGGGAACACTGAAGCTTTCTTT. Its protein product is CASSFGGEGNTEAFF.

This clone has only one observation. This sequence joins TRBV5-4 and TRBJ2-5; 12 positions agree with TRBD1. Germline CDR1 SGHNT, CDR2 YYREEE (reference sequence). The CDR3 runs 16 residues. The V gene end was trimmed by 1 base and the J gene end by 5 bases; junction bases not matched to a gene: 6. CDR3 nucleotides: TGTGCCAGCAGCTTGTGGGACAGGGGGCTTAGGGAGACCCAGTACTTC. This gives the protein CASSLWDRGLRETQYF.

The rearrangement joins TRBV27 to TRBJ2-2; D not certain. Germline-derived CDR1 and CDR2 are MNHEY and SMNVEV (reference sequence). V was clipped by 4 bases and J by 4 bases, with 7 bases between them. The CDR3 consists of 13 residues. Here the CDR3 DNA reads TGTGCCAGCAGTTCGACACCCACCGGGGAGCTGTTTTTT. Translation gives CASSSTPTGELFF.

CDR3 sequence (DNA): TGTGCCAGCAGCTCAACAACCAAAGGATGGGACACTGAAGCTTTCTTT. The encoded protein is CASSSTTKGWDTEAFF. The V gene is TRBV7-9, the J gene TRBJ1-1; unclear D gene. CDR1 and CDR2 (germline): SEHNR, FQNEAQ (reference sequence). The CDR3 is 16 residues long. V lost 4 bases and J 3 bases, leaving 18 bases between the germline ends.

This chain joins TRBV4-2 and TRBJ1-1, with D perhaps matching TRBD1 (5 bases). The CDR3 extends over 15 amino acids. CDR1 LGHNA and CDR2 YNFKEQ come from the germline V gene. Trimming pared 0 bases from V and 4 bases from J, leaving 12 bases between. The CDR3 spells CASSQDSGGGTEAFF. For the CDR3, the DNA is TGTGCCAGCAGCCAAGATTCAGGTGGGGGCACTGAAGCTTTCTTT.

The CDR3 is CASSKTGGETQYF. The CDR3 nucleotides are TGTGCCAGCAGCAAGACAGGGGGAGAGACCCAGTACTTC. The chain is built from TRBV7-2 and TRBJ2-5, with 9 bases fitting TRBD1. Germline values: CDR1 SGHTA, CDR2 FQGNSA. The CDR3 length is 13 residues. V shed 5 bases, J shed 4 bases, and the junction held 2 bases outside the gene matches.

This clone was found once. Different DNA sequences within this sample yield the same CDR3. V gene TRBV9 combines with J gene TRBJ2-1; perhaps D is TRBD1 or TRBD2 (5 bases each). V lost 0 bases and J lost 3, with 7 bases in between. The CDR3 sequence is 14 residues long. Germline loops: CDR1 SGDLS, CDR2 YYNGEE. The DNA of the CDR3 is TGTGCCAGCAGCGTAGGAGGGGACTACAATGAGCAGTTCTTC. Its translation: CASSVGGDYNEQFF.

The chain is built from TRBV28 and TRBJ1-1; no reliable D call. Germline V gives CDR1 MDHEN, CDR2 SYDVKM. CDR3 length: 15 residues. The germline V and J ends were trimmed by 2 bases and 3 bases, with 13 bases remaining between them. CDR3 sequence reads: CASSLASPGYTEAFF. The CDR3 coding sequence is TGTGCCAGCAGTTTAGCCTCTCCGGGGTACACTGAAGCTTTCTTT. Drawing the rest from reference TRBV28 and TRBJ1-1, the complete variable domain is DVKVTQSSRYLVKRTGEKVFLECVQDMDHENMFWYRQDPGLGLRLIYFSYDVKMKEKGDIPEGYSVSREKKERFSLILESASTNQTSMYLCASSLASPGYTEAFFGQGTRLTVV.

This chain connects TRBV30 to TRBJ2-3; tentative D call: TRBD2 (6 bases). Trimming removed 5 bases at V and 0 bases at J, with 12 bases between. Germline lookup yields CDR1 GTSNPN and CDR2 SVGIG (reference sequence). This CDR3 is built from 14 residues. The chain's CDR3 is CAWRDLTSTDTQYF. The CDR3 DNA reads TGTGCCTGGCGGGACTTAACTAGCACAGATACGCAGTATTTT. Combining the CDR3 with reference TRBV30 and TRBJ2-3 gives the whole variable domain SQTIHQWPATLVQPVGSPLSLECTVEGTSNPNLYWYRQAAGRGLQLLFYSVGIGQISSEVPQNLSASRPQDRQFILSSKKLLLSDSGFYLCAWRDLTSTDTQYFGPGTRLTVL.